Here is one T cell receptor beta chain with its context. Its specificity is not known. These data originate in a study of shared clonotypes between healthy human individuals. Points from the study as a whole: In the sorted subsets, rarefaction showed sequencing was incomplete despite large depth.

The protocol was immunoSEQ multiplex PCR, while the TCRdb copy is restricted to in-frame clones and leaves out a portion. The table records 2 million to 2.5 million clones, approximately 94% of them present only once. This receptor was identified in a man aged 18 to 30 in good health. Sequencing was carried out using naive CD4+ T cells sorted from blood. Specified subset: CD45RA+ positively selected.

This CDR3 is CASSVGTGSYNSPLHF. The CDR3 DNA reads TGCGCCAGCAGCGTCGGGACAGGATCCTATAATTCACCCCTCCACTTT. The chain has TRBV5-1 and TRBJ1-6, with 8 bases identical to TRBD1. CDR3 length: 16 residues. Looked up from germline, CDR1 is SGHRS and CDR2 is YFSETQ. J gave up 1 base and V 4 bases, and 4 bases lay outside the gene matches.